This T cell receptor beta chain comes out of a study of blood T cell repertoires in COVID-19. Study background: The United States, Italy and Spain supplied acute and convalescent COVID-19 samples. T cells, B-cell-depleted T cells, or PBMCs supplied cDNA or gDNA.

Original analysis: Nucleated cell counts were estimated from reference gene primer amplification. Profiled with immunoSEQ multiplex PCR; TCRdb holds only in-frame clones, not every one. V, J and clone size were drawn from that table, and D and trimming were deduced from the DNA. This sample has around 170,000 clones, with more than 85% found just once. This CDR3 contains 15 residues. From germline, CDR1 is MNHEY and CDR2 SMNVEV (reference sequence). With V trimmed by 6 bases and J by 5 bases, 10 bases remained unmatched. The sequence was collected from a woman in her twenties or thirties with active or convalescent COVID-19. Sequenced: peripheral blood. This chain links TRBV27 with TRBJ2-1; 7 bases fit TRBD2. The CDR3: CASSPPRDYNNEQFF. As DNA, the CDR3 is TGTGCCAGCAGCCCCCCCCGGGACTACAACAATGAGCAGTTCTTC.